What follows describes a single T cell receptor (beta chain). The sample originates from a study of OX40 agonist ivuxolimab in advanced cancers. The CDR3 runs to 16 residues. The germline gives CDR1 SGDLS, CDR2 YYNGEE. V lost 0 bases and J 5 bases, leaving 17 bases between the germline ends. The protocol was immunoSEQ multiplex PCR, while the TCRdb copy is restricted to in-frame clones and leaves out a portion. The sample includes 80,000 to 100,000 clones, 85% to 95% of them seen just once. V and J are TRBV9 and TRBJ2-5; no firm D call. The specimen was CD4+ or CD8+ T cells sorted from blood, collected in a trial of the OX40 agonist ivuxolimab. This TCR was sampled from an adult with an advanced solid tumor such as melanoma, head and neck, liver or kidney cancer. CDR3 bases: TGTGCCAGCAGCGTAGATCAAGGGCCGTTAGGGGAGACCCAGTACTTC. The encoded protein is CASSVDQGPLGETQYF.